This T cell receptor (beta chain) appears in the sequencing data of a study of blood T cell repertoires in COVID-19. About the research overall: Spain, Italy and the United States supplied samples that represented acute and convalescent COVID-19. T cells, B-cell-depleted T cells, or PBMCs supplied cDNA or gDNA.

The length of the CDR3 is 12 residues. CDR1 and CDR2 (germline): LNHNV, YYDKDF (reference sequence). Trimming cost V 5 bases and J 5 bases, with 9 bases left between them. Authors' data handling: Estimated nucleated cell counts came from reference gene primer amplification. Generated by immunoSEQ multiplex PCR, the TCRdb table keeps only in-frame clones and is missing some. V and J calls and clone size are copied from that table; D and trimming were computed from the DNA. The sample comprises 360,000 or so clones, around 87% of which are singletons, and 6.5% rests with the top ten. The chain combines TRBV15 with TRBJ2-5; perhaps TRBD2 as D (5 bases). Sequenced: peripheral blood. This receptor was taken from a man aged 18-30 years with active or convalescent COVID-19. The CDR3 sequence: CATSPLDETQYF. The CDR3 nucleotides are TGTGCCACCAGCCCACTAGATGAGACCCAGTACTTC.